The 13 T cell receptor beta chains presented below share a single source sample, sequenced in a study of cytomegalovirus exposure and HLA in healthy donors. In the PCR, 60 Vbeta and 13 Jbeta primers were used. The protocol was immunoSEQ multiplex PCR, while the TCRdb copy is restricted to in-frame clones and leaves out a portion. The sample consists of fewer than 250,000 clones, roughly 76% of them appearing once. Material: PBMCs. The receptor set was obtained from a woman aged 30 to 39 in good health and CMV-seropositive.

This clone appeared a few times. The rearrangement uses TRBV6-6 and TRBJ1-1, with D perhaps matching TRBD1 (5 bases). The CDR3 runs 15 residues. The germline V gene encodes CDR1 MNHNY and CDR2 SVGAGI (reference sequence). The germline V and J ends were trimmed by 3 bases and 1 base, with 12 bases remaining between them. The chain's CDR3 is CASSYSGTSNTEAFF. DNA of the CDR3: TGTGCCAGCAGTTATTCCGGGACTTCGAACACTGAAGCTTTCTTT.

This chain connects TRBV18 to TRBJ1-1; 7 bases agree with TRBD1. The CDR3 has 15 amino acids. J lost 10 bases, V lost 2 bases, and 13 bases had no gene match. In germline, CDR1 is KGHSH, CDR2 LQKENI. The CDR3 nucleotides are TGTGCCAGCTCACCAAGGACAGGAGAGGAGGTCGTAGCTTTCTTT. Its translation is CASSPRTGEEVVAFF.

The gene calls are TRBV15 and TRBJ1-6; possibly TRBD1 for D (6 bases). Germline loops: CDR1 LNHNV, CDR2 YYDKDF (reference sequence). The CDR3 has 15 residues. The V end lost 3 bases, the J end lost 9 bases, and 15 bases lay between the germline ends. CDR3 protein: CATSRMAGAGSPLHF. The CDR3 nucleotides are TGTGCCACCAGCAGGATGGCAGGGGCCGGTTCACCCCTCCACTTT.

V and J are TRBV5-1 and TRBJ1-6; D gene uncertain. Germline values: CDR1 SGHRS, CDR2 YFSETQ. The CDR3 runs to 18 residues. Trimming took 0 bases from V and 3 from J, leaving 16 bases between them. The CDR3 loop reads CASSLGNTGMIYNSPLHF. The CDR3 bases are TGCGCCAGCAGCTTGGGGAATACCGGGATGATCTATAATTCACCCCTCCACTTT.

The V gene is TRBV4-3, the J gene TRBJ2-1; D gene ambiguous. CDR3 length: 14 amino acids. Germline-derived CDR1 and CDR2 are LGHNA and YSLEER. V lost 4 bases to trimming and J lost 0 bases, with 7 bases between them. The CDR3 nucleotides read TGCGCCAGCAGCCTATACTACTCCTACAATGAGCAGTTCTTC. It translates to CASSLYYSYNEQFF.

The chain recombines TRBV9 with TRBJ1-2, with TRBD1 matching 9 bases. The CDR3 sequence is 14 residues long. V gave up 4 bases and J gave up 7 bases; unmatched junction bases: 8. The germline V gene has CDR1 SGDLS and CDR2 YYNGEE. The CDR3 protein is CASSLSQGAVGYTF. The CDR3 bases are TGTGCCAGCAGCCTCTCACAGGGGGCGGTTGGCTACACCTTC.

J is TRBJ1-2 and V is TRBV5-5, with a possible D match to TRBD1 (6 bases). The CDR3 spans 15 residues. V was cut by 4 bases and J by 6 bases, with 19 bases left in between. CDR1 SGHKS and CDR2 YYEKEE come from the germline V gene (reference sequence). CDR3 DNA sequence: TGTGCCAGCAGCCGACTGCCCGGCGGGGGCGATGGCTACACCTTC. The encoded protein is CASSRLPGGGDGYTF.

The V gene is TRBV6-1, the J gene TRBJ2-7, with D possibly matching TRBD1 (5 bases). Trimming stripped 7 bases from V and 7 bases from J, with 14 bases between. Looked up from germline, CDR1 is MNHNS and CDR2 is SASEGT. There are 12 residues in the CDR3. The chain's CDR3 is CASIRGTGEQYF. CDR3 in DNA: TGTGCCAGCATAAGGGGTACGGGTGAGCAGTACTTC.

This clone has more than one count but fewer than ten. CDR3 in DNA: TGTGCCAGTAGGGACAGGGGTGGTGAAAAACTGTTTTTT. It codes for CASRDRGGEKLFF. V usage is TRBV19 and J usage is TRBJ1-4; 9 nucleotides line up with TRBD1. The CDR3 length is 13 residues. With V trimmed by 6 bases and J by 7 bases, 3 bases remained unmatched. Germline V gene data show CDR1 as LNHDA and CDR2 as SQIVND (reference sequence). Looking up the rest from reference TRBV19 and TRBJ1-4 gives the full variable domain: DGGITQSPKYLFRKEGQNVTLSCEQNLNHDAMYWYRQDPGQGLRLIYYSQIVNDFQKGDIAEGYSVSREKKESFPLTVTSAQKNPTAFYLCASRDRGGEKLFFGSGTQLSVL.

The chain uses TRBV4-3 and TRBJ1-4, with D maybe TRBD1 (6 bases). V was shortened by 2 bases and J by 5 bases, with 12 bases between the two germline ends. The CDR3 is 15 residues long. Germline-derived CDR1 and CDR2 are LGHNA and YSLEER. This CDR3 is CASSQPGQGNEKLFF. The CDR3 bases are TGCGCCAGCAGCCAACCGGGACAAGGAAATGAAAAACTGTTTTTT.

The V and J genes are TRBV7-2 and TRBJ1-2; D might be TRBD1 (5 bases). The CDR3 contains 13 residues. From germline, CDR1 is SGHTA and CDR2 FQGNSA. Trimming removed 5 bases from V and 4 bases from J, with 11 bases in between. CDR3 residues: CASSPDRRYGYTF. The CDR3 DNA follows: TGTGCCAGCAGCCCCGACAGACGCTATGGCTACACCTTC. Combining the CDR3 with reference TRBV7-2 and TRBJ1-2 gives the whole variable domain GAGVSQSPSNKVTEKGKDVELRCDPISGHTALYWYRQSLGQGLEFLIYFQGNSAPDKSGLPSDRFSAERTGGSVSTLTIQRTQQEDSAVYLCASSPDRRYGYTFGSGTRLTVV.

Here the CDR3 reads CASRPKRTGGEKLFF. DNA for the CDR3: TGTGCCAGCAGACCCAAACGGACCGGCGGGGAAAAACTGTTTTTT. The rearrangement links TRBV6-1 to TRBJ1-4; no clear D gene. V was cut by 6 bases and J by 8 bases, with 19 bases left in between. The V gene's germline CDR1 is MNHNS and CDR2 SASEGT. The CDR3 has 15 amino acids.

V gene TRBV23-1 combines with J gene TRBJ2-3; 8 nucleotides match TRBD1. TRBV23-1 carries the ORF label, with uncertain function. Trimming removed 10 bases from V and 2 bases from J; junction bases left unmatched: 8. This CDR3 has 14 residues. CDR3 DNA sequence: TGCGCCAACATCTGGACAGGGAACACAGATACGCAGTATTTT. This translates into CANIWTGNTDTQYF.